The next 23 T cell receptor beta chains were all read from a single sample in a study of control samples from healthy donors and cancer patients. Only in-frame clones appear in the TCRdb table, and some are missing; sequencing was by immunoSEQ multiplex PCR. The table includes around 77,000 clones, over 80% detected once. Sequencing was performed on blood. These receptors all come from a woman in her sixties or seventies in good health.

This rearrangement joins TRBV7-2 to TRBJ2-1, with 10 bases matching TRBD1. The V gene's germline CDR1 is SGHTA and CDR2 FQGNSA. The CDR3 runs 15 residues. V was clipped by 4 bases and J by 8 bases; unmatched bases: 8. The CDR3 bases are TGTGCCAGCAGCTCTCGACAGGGGGCTTACCATGAGCAGTTCTTC. Translation gives CASSSRQGAYHEQFF.

The rearrangement uses TRBV4-1 and TRBJ2-2, with 14 bases lining up with TRBD2. The CDR3 sequence is 17 residues long. J gave up 7 bases and V 1 base, and 5 bases lay outside the gene matches. CDR1 and CDR2 (germline): MGHRA, YSYEKL. CDR3 sequence: CASSQGPGLAGDGELFF. The CDR3 DNA reads TGCGCCAGCAGCCAAGGACCGGGACTAGCGGGAGACGGGGAGCTGTTTTTT.

CDR3 protein: CASSFLGQGNSPLHF. Written as DNA, the CDR3 is TGTGCCAGCAGCTTTCTCGGGCAGGGAAATTCACCCCTCCACTTT. The chain is built from TRBV7-8 and TRBJ1-6, with D maybe TRBD1 (5 bases). The CDR3 has 15 amino acids. The germline CDR1 and CDR2 sequences are SGHVS and FQNEAQ. Trimming shortened V by 3 bases and J by 7 bases, and 13 bases separated the two germline ends.

The chain links TRBV18 to TRBJ1-2; 10 bases are a match to TRBD1. CDR3 length: 15 amino acids. Looked up from germline, CDR1 is KGHSH and CDR2 is LQKENI. The junction had 7 bases not matched to a gene; V was cut back by 2 bases and J by 7 bases. In DNA form, the CDR3 reads TGTGCCAGCTCACCAACCGGGACAGGGGTCCCTGGCTACACCTTC. Amino acids: CASSPTGTGVPGYTF.

V usage is TRBV5-1 and J usage is TRBJ2-3; 7 bases align to TRBD1. CDR1 is SGHRS, CDR2 YFSETQ, per germline. J was trimmed by 4 bases and V by 4 bases; bases with no gene match: 6. The CDR3 extends over 14 amino acids. CDR3 sequence: CASSPDRESDTQYF. The CDR3 region has the DNA TGCGCCAGCAGCCCCGACAGGGAGTCAGATACGCAGTATTTT.

The chain uses TRBV6-1 and TRBJ1-2; D not certain. CDR3 size: 12 residues. Per the germline V gene, CDR1 is MNHNS and CDR2 is SASEGT. V was trimmed by 5 bases and J by 0 bases, leaving 4 bases between them. The CDR3 DNA is TGTGCCAGCAGTCCCACTAACTATGGCTACACCTTC. Amino acids: CASSPTNYGYTF.

The chain combines TRBV7-8 with TRBJ1-6; TRBD1 agrees at 7 bases. V gave up 1 base and J gave up 9 bases; unmatched junction bases: 9. The CDR3 totals 16 residues. Germline-derived CDR1 and CDR2 are SGHVS and FQNEAQ. CDR3 sequence reads: CASSLVGGGVSSPLHF. For the CDR3, the DNA is TGTGCCAGCAGCTTAGTGGGAGGGGGCGTTAGTTCACCCCTCCACTTT.

The genes are TRBV10-3 and TRBJ1-1, with D tentatively TRBD1 (6 bases). V lost 6 bases to trimming and J lost 1 base, with 6 bases between them. There are 12 residues in the CDR3. CDR1 and CDR2 from the germline V gene are ENHRY and SYGVKD. CDR3 sequence (DNA): TGTGCCATCAGACAGGGGAACACTGAAGCTTTCTTT. It yields the protein CAIRQGNTEAFF.

V and J are TRBV2 and TRBJ1-1; unclear D gene. Germline V CDR1 and CDR2: SNHLY, FYNNEI. This CDR3 is 12 amino acids long. V dropped 10 bases and J dropped 1 base, with 10 bases sitting between them. This CDR3 is CATTSSNTEAFF. Here the CDR3 DNA reads TGTGCCACCACGTCATCGAACACTGAAGCTTTCTTT. The full variable domain, completed using reference TRBV2 and TRBJ1-1, is EPEVTQTPSHQVTQMGQEVILRCVPISNHLYFYWYRQILGQKVEFLVSFYNNEISEKSEIFDDQFSVERPDGSNFTLKIRSTKLEDSAMYFCATTSSNTEAFFGQGTRLTVV.

V usage is TRBV6-5 and J usage is TRBJ2-7, with D perhaps given as TRBD1 or TRBD2 (5 bases each). The CDR3 loop spans 11 amino acids. The ends were cut back, 8 bases at V and 5 bases at J, with 10 bases in the middle. The germline V gene encodes CDR1 MNHEY and CDR2 SVGAGI. DNA of the CDR3: TGTGCCAGCGGGTGGGGACACGAGCAGTACTTC. Protein product: CASGWGHEQYF.

V is TRBV6-5 and J is TRBJ2-2; tentative D call: TRBD1 (5 bases). The germline gives CDR1 MNHEY, CDR2 SVGAGI. V shed 6 bases and J shed 0 bases, with 8 bases lying between them. The CDR3 is 14 residues long. In nucleotides, the CDR3 is TGTGCCAGCAGCGACAGAACGAACACCGGGGAGCTGTTTTTT. This codes for CASSDRTNTGELFF.

The chain couples TRBV29-1 to TRBJ1-1; 11 nucleotides align to TRBD1. Per the germline V gene, CDR1 is SQVTM and CDR2 is ANQGSEA. J lost 6 bases, V lost 7 bases, and 7 bases had no gene match. This CDR3 contains 13 residues. The CDR3 loop reads CSADGQGAPEAFF. In nucleotides, the CDR3 is TGCAGCGCCGATGGACAGGGGGCCCCTGAAGCTTTCTTT.

CDR3 residues: CATSDLVSCTDTQYF. In DNA form, the CDR3 reads TGTGCCACCAGTGATTTGGTCAGTTGCACAGATACGCAGTATTTT. The chain links TRBV24-1 to TRBJ2-3; D gene uncertain. Germline V gene sequence: CDR1 KGHDR, CDR2 SFDVKD. This CDR3 has 15 amino acids. Trimming removed 0 bases at V and 1 base at J, with 7 bases between.

This chain connects TRBV24-1 to TRBJ2-5; the match to TRBD1 covers 8 bases. This CDR3 is built from 16 residues. CDR1 and CDR2 (germline): KGHDR, SFDVKD. Trimming removed 4 bases from V and 5 bases from J; junction bases left unmatched: 11. The CDR3 loop is CATSDPPGTGSETQYF. Here the CDR3 DNA reads TGTGCCACCAGTGACCCACCCGGGACAGGTAGCGAGACCCAGTACTTC.

The chain carries TRBV7-9 and TRBJ1-1; D is unresolved. The CDR3 is made up of 13 amino acids. Trimming took off 1 base at V and 7 bases at J, with 10 bases between the two ends. Germline V gene sequence: CDR1 SEHNR, CDR2 FQNEAQ (reference sequence). The CDR3: CASSLVNAGEAFF. Here the CDR3 DNA reads TGTGCCAGCAGCTTAGTAAATGCAGGTGAAGCTTTCTTT.

This chain joins TRBV5-1 and TRBJ2-7; D is uncertain. The CDR3 sequence is 11 residues long. Per germline, CDR1 SGHRS and CDR2 YFSETQ. Trimming shortened V by 0 bases and J by 12 bases, and 10 bases separated the two germline ends. CDR3 coding DNA: TGCGCCAGCAGCTTGGACCAGCAGTGGTACTTC. Its translation is CASSLDQQWYF.

The chain joins TRBV9 to TRBJ2-1, with TRBD2 matching 14 bases. Germline CDR1 is SGDLS and CDR2 is YYNGEE. CDR3 length: 17 amino acids. With V trimmed by 2 bases and J by 8 bases, 9 bases remained unmatched. As DNA, the CDR3 is TGTGCCAGCAGCGTGGGGGGTGGGACTAGCGGGAGCTATGAGCAGTTCTTC. Protein: CASSVGGGTSGSYEQFF.

This clone has just one count. The rearrangement links TRBV30 to TRBJ2-1; no clear D gene. Germline-derived CDR1 and CDR2 are GTSNPN and SVGIG (reference sequence). Trimming cost V 8 bases and J 8 bases, with 10 bases left between them. This CDR3 is built from 10 residues. DNA for the CDR3: TGTGCCGCCTTGGGGTATGAGCAGTTCTTC. Translating it yields CAALGYEQFF.

This chain uses TRBV11-2 with TRBJ2-6, with 8 bases lining up with TRBD1. J was trimmed by 0 bases and V by 7 bases; bases with no gene match: 2. The germline CDR1 and CDR2 sequences are SGHAT and FQNNGV. The CDR3 is made up of 15 amino acids. This CDR3 is CASTTGGSGANVLTF. DNA of the CDR3: TGTGCCAGCACCACAGGGGGCTCTGGGGCCAACGTCCTGACTTTC. The full variable domain, completed using reference TRBV11-2 and TRBJ2-6, is EAGVAQSPRYKIIEKRQSVAFWCNPISGHATLYWYQQILGQGPKLLIQFQNNGVVDDSQLPKDRFSAERLKGVDSTLKIQPAKLEDSAVYLCASTTGGSGANVLTFGAGSRLTVL.

V is TRBV5-1 and J is TRBJ1-2; a possible D gene is TRBD1 (5 bases). Trimming shortened V by 1 base and J by 6 bases, and 16 bases separated the two germline ends. Germline V gene lookup returns CDR1 SGHRS and CDR2 YFSETQ. This CDR3 region has 15 residues. The CDR3 bases are TGCGCCAGCAGCTTGACGGAGTCAGGGCTTCATGGCTACACCTTC. Protein sequence: CASSLTESGLHGYTF.

The V call is TRBV9, the J call TRBJ2-1; D is perhaps TRBD2 (5 bases). The CDR3 runs 17 residues. Germline V lookup: CDR1 SGDLS, CDR2 YYNGEE. The V gene lost 0 bases and the J gene lost 0 bases, with 13 bases spanning the gap. The CDR3 sequence: CASSVEVAPSSYNEQFF. The CDR3 DNA is TGTGCCAGCAGCGTAGAGGTAGCGCCCAGCTCCTACAATGAGCAGTTCTTC.

The rearrangement joins TRBV7-9 to TRBJ2-3; 8 bases align to TRBD2. The junction had 10 bases not matched to a gene; V was cut back by 5 bases and J by 3 bases. The V gene's germline CDR1 is SEHNR and CDR2 FQNEAQ (reference sequence). CDR3 length: 16 residues. Written as DNA, the CDR3 is TGTGCCAGCAGCCAAGGGCGGGGGGCGCCTACAGATACGCAGTATTTT. Its protein is CASSQGRGAPTDTQYF. The variable domain in full, with the rest retrieved from reference TRBV7-9 and TRBJ2-3, is DTGVSQNPRHKITKRGQNVTFRCDPISEHNRLYWYRQTLGQGPEFLTYFQNEAQLEKSRLLSDRFSAERPKGSFSTLEIQRTEQGDSAMYLCASSQGRGAPTDTQYFGPGTRLTVL.

This sequence joins TRBV25-1 and TRBJ2-7, with 8 bases identical to TRBD1. CDR1 is MGHDK, CDR2 SYGVNS, per germline. Unmatched junction bases numbered 4, after V lost 4 bases and J lost 5 bases. This CDR3 has 13 amino acids. CDR3 loop: CASSVGRGHEQYF. DNA of the CDR3: TGTGCCAGCAGTGTTGGCAGGGGGCACGAGCAGTACTTC.